These 28 T cell receptor beta chains were sequenced from one sample in a study of post-analysis software for immune sequencing data. Included in the TCR beta cDNA libraries were unique molecular identifiers. MiXCR, run by TCRdb on the PCR reads, gives a single entry per CDR3 protein. This table holds 700,000 to 900,000 distinct CDR3 sequences, roughly 46% found once. Study outcomes and limitations: Patients had higher frequencies than controls of roughly five TRBV segments, including TRBV5-6, TRBV5-1 and TRBV20-1.

Their cognate antigens are unknown. Sequences were obtained from blood. The receptors derive from a girl between 5 and 17 years old with multiple sclerosis.

The chain links TRBV15 to TRBJ2-3; 8 positions match TRBD2. Per the germline V gene, CDR1 is LNHNV and CDR2 is YYDKDF (reference sequence). Trimming cost V 2 bases and J 4 bases; bases outside gene matches: 8. This CDR3 contains 16 residues. CDR3 sequence reads: CATSRTQRERADTQYF. For the CDR3, the DNA is TGTGCCACCAGCAGAACCCAGCGGGAGCGGGCAGATACGCAGTATTTT.

The rearrangement joins TRBV7-2 to TRBJ2-6, with D perhaps TRBD1 (6 bases). The germline V and J ends were trimmed by 4 bases and 7 bases, with 11 bases remaining between them. From germline, CDR1 is SGHTA and CDR2 FQGNSA. The CDR3 has 14 amino acids. The DNA of the CDR3 is TGTGCCAGCAGCTCACAGGGCTCCGCCAACGTCCTGACTTTC. Translation: CASSSQGSANVLTF.

V is TRBV5-6 and J is TRBJ2-3, with 11 bases identical to TRBD2. The CDR3 contains 15 residues. Per the germline V gene, CDR1 is SGHDT and CDR2 is YYEEEE. The junction had 7 bases not matched to a gene; V was cut back by 4 bases and J by 6 bases. CDR3 sequence: CASSKGTSGSDTQYF. DNA for the CDR3: TGTGCCAGCAGCAAAGGGACTAGCGGATCGGATACGCAGTATTTT.

A few counts support this clonotype. The rearrangement links TRBV7-6 to TRBJ2-1; 14 bases fit TRBD2. The junction had 4 bases not matched to a gene; V was cut back by 2 bases and J by 10 bases. This CDR3 has 15 amino acids. CDR1 is SGHVS, CDR2 FNYEAQ, per germline. CDR3 loop: CASSLTGTSGREQFF. The CDR3 DNA sequence: TGTGCCAGCAGCTTAACCGGGACTAGCGGGAGAGAGCAGTTCTTC.

The rearrangement joins TRBV10-3 to TRBJ2-5; D is uncertain. The J call is uncertain, as TRBJ2-7 better fits the DNA end. The CDR3 length is 12 residues. CDR1 is ENHRY, CDR2 SYGVKD, per germline. The CDR3 spells CAIWKGSGEQYF. The CDR3 coding sequence is TGTGCCATCTGGAAGGGATCAGGCGAGCAGTACTTC.

The rearrangement links TRBV7-8 to TRBJ2-7, with D hard to call. V lost 4 bases and J lost 2, with 9 bases in between. In germline, CDR1 is SGHVS, CDR2 FQNEAQ. The CDR3 covers 13 residues. The CDR3 DNA sequence: TGTGCCAGCAGCTCTCCGGAAACCTACGAGCAGTACTTC. It specifies CASSSPETYEQYF.

This chain connects TRBV12-5 to TRBJ2-4, with a possible D match to TRBD1 (6 bases). The closer fit of TRBJ2-5 to the DNA end suggests the J call may be wrong. The CDR3 runs to 14 residues. Germline lookup yields CDR1 LGHNT and CDR2 FRNRAP. The CDR3 is CASGPPDSQETQYF. DNA for the CDR3: TGTGCTAGTGGTCCCCCGGACAGCCAAGAGACCCAGTACTTC.

This chain uses TRBV6-2 or TRBV6-3 with TRBJ2-7, with 7 bases lining up with TRBD1. V trimming: 2 bases; J trimming: 0 bases; junction bases outside the gene matches: 7. Per the germline V gene, CDR1 is MNHEY and CDR2 is SVGEGT. This CDR3 region has 16 residues. The CDR3 nucleotides are TGTGCCAGCAGTTACGGGGGACAGCACCGCTCCTACGAGCAGTACTTC. It codes for CASSYGGQHRSYEQYF.

The chain is built from TRBV2 and TRBJ2-1; 8 positions agree with TRBD1. This CDR3 has 15 amino acids. Per the germline V gene, CDR1 is SNHLY and CDR2 is FYNNEI. V was clipped by 5 bases and J by 5 bases; unmatched bases: 8. The CDR3 region is CASSFRQGLNNEQFF. CDR3 bases: TGTGCCAGCAGTTTCCGACAGGGGCTAAACAATGAGCAGTTCTTC.

The chain is built from TRBV20-1 and TRBJ2-7, with 11 bases identical to TRBD1. The V gene end was trimmed by 8 bases and the J gene end by 6 bases; junction bases not matched to a gene: 12. Per the germline V gene, CDR1 is DFQATT and CDR2 is SNEGSKA (reference sequence). This CDR3 is 14 amino acids long. CDR3 sequence reads: CSPWRTGGASEQYF. CDR3 sequence (DNA): TGCAGTCCGTGGAGGACAGGGGGCGCCTCCGAGCAGTACTTC.

This clonotype has a handful of counts. The rearrangement uses TRBV6-1 and TRBJ1-6; 8 nucleotides line up with TRBD1. The CDR3 loop spans 17 amino acids. CDR1 is MNHNS and CDR2 is SASEGT in the germline V gene. V shed 2 bases and J 0 bases; nucleotides not matched to a gene: 3. CDR3 sequence reads: CASSERTGSSYNSPLHF. The CDR3 region has the DNA TGTGCCAGCAGTGAACGGACAGGGAGCTCCTATAATTCACCCCTCCACTTT.

This clonotype was counted a few times. This may be a read error: a much more frequent sequence differs by one nucleotide. The CDR3 DNA reads TGCAGCGTTGTCGTTGCGGAGCTCGGATGGACCCAGTACTTC. Its protein is CSVVVAELGWTQYF. The chain joins TRBV29-1 to TRBJ2-5; D call uncertain. Germline CDR1 and CDR2: SQVTM and ANQGSEA. The CDR3 is 14 residues long. V was trimmed by 4 bases and J by 7 bases, leaving 19 bases between them. Full variable domain (outside the CDR3, taken from reference TRBV29-1 and TRBJ2-5): SAVISQKPSRDICQRGTSLTIQCQVDSQVTMMFWYRQQPGQSLTLIATANQGSEATYESGFVIDKFPISRPNLTFSTLTVSNMSPEDSSIYLCSVVVAELGWTQYFGPGTRLLVL.

This rearrangement joins TRBV7-9 to TRBJ2-7; D call uncertain. The CDR3 totals 16 residues. V lost 4 bases, J lost 2 bases, and 18 bases lay in between. Germline V gene sequence: CDR1 SEHNR, CDR2 FQNEAQ (reference sequence). The DNA for the CDR3 is TGTGCCAGCAGCTCACCCCTGGAGACGGCCCCCTACGAGCAGTACTTC. It yields the protein CASSSPLETAPYEQYF.

In its sample, this clonotype was seen a few times. V and J are TRBV5-5 and TRBJ1-5; no clear D gene. The CDR3 is made up of 17 amino acids. Germline CDR1 and CDR2: SGHKS and YYEKEE (reference sequence). Trimming removed 4 bases from V and 3 bases from J, with 20 bases in between. The CDR3 sequence is CASSPAAARGYNQPQHF. The CDR3 DNA reads TGTGCCAGCAGCCCCGCTGCAGCACGTGGATACAATCAGCCCCAGCATTTT.

This clonotype was detected a few times. The chain has TRBV6-2 or TRBV6-3 and TRBJ2-5, with no clear D. The length of the CDR3 is 12 residues. Germline CDR1 and CDR2: MNHEY and SVGEGT. Trimming shortened V by 3 bases and J by 5 bases, and 7 bases separated the two germline ends. The CDR3 here is CASSYLEETQYF. CDR3 coding DNA: TGTGCCAGCAGTTATTTGGAGGAGACCCAGTACTTC.

A few counts support this clonotype. The V and J genes are TRBV7-2 and TRBJ2-5; D remains ambiguous. CDR1 and CDR2 (germline): SGHTA, FQGNSA. V gave up 5 bases and J gave up 4 bases, with 2 bases separating them. The length of the CDR3 is 10 residues. CDR3 in DNA: TGTGCCAGCAGCGTAGAGACCCAGTACTTC. This translates into CASSVETQYF.

The chain has TRBV6-6 and TRBJ2-1, with D hard to call. CDR1 is MNHNY and CDR2 is SVGAGI in the germline V gene (reference sequence). The CDR3 extends over 11 amino acids. V was shortened by 0 bases and J by 15 bases, with 9 bases between the two germline ends. CDR3 region: CASSYSTGLFF. In DNA form, the CDR3 reads TGTGCCAGCAGTTACTCGACTGGGCTGTTCTTC.

The V call is TRBV29-1, the J call TRBJ2-5; the D gene could be TRBD1 or TRBD2 (5 bases each). Per germline, CDR1 SQVTM and CDR2 ANQGSEA. Between the trimmed V and J ends, which lost 3 bases and 7 bases, there was a span of 15 bases. This CDR3 is 13 amino acids long. This CDR3 reads CSVDLGVRGTQYF. As DNA, the CDR3 is TGCAGCGTTGATTTGGGGGTGCGAGGGACCCAGTACTTC.

The J gene is TRBJ1-1, the V gene TRBV29-1; D is perhaps TRBD1 (6 bases). The CDR3 sequence is 13 residues long. Trimming took 3 bases from V and 4 from J, leaving 12 bases between them. Germline CDR1 is SQVTM and CDR2 is ANQGSEA. The CDR3 loop reads CSVEGGAGTEAFF. Here the CDR3 DNA reads TGCAGCGTTGAGGGGGGGGCTGGCACTGAAGCTTTCTTT. Looking up the rest from reference TRBV29-1 and TRBJ1-1 gives the full variable domain: SAVISQKPSRDICQRGTSLTIQCQVDSQVTMMFWYRQQPGQSLTLIATANQGSEATYESGFVIDKFPISRPNLTFSTLTVSNMSPEDSSIYLCSVEGGAGTEAFFGQGTRLTVV.

This chain connects TRBV7-2 to TRBJ2-7; 7 nucleotides match TRBD2. V lost 2 bases and J lost 7; bases outside the gene matches: 26. Germline assignment: CDR1 SGHTA and CDR2 FQGNSA. This CDR3 spans 20 amino acids. The CDR3 DNA reads TGTGCCAGCAGCTTACCCCGTAGGGTTGTGACTAGCCAGATGCACAATGAGCAGTACTTC. Residues: CASSLPRRVVTSQMHNEQYF.

This clonotype was seen a handful of times. Here the CDR3 DNA reads TGCGCCAGCAGCTTTACCCCTGACGGGGTGGATGGCTACACCTTC. Translation gives CASSFTPDGVDGYTF. The chain uses TRBV5-1 and TRBJ1-2, with no clear D. Per the germline V gene, CDR1 is SGHRS and CDR2 is YFSETQ. V was shortened by 2 bases and J by 6 bases, with 17 bases between the two germline ends. The CDR3 is made up of 15 amino acids.

The chain carries TRBV20-1 and TRBJ2-3, with TRBD2 matching 12 bases. The CDR3 has 16 residues. Germline CDR1 reads DFQATT; CDR2 reads SNEGSKA (reference sequence). V shed 3 bases, J shed 1 base, and the junction held 5 bases outside the gene matches. The CDR3 sequence is CSARTLAGGGTDTQYF. The CDR3 DNA is TGCAGTGCTAGGACCCTAGCGGGAGGGGGCACAGATACGCAGTATTTT.

V usage is TRBV7-2 and J usage is TRBJ2-3; unclear D gene. The germline V gene encodes CDR1 SGHTA and CDR2 FQGNSA. The CDR3 is made up of 16 amino acids. V was trimmed by 1 base and J by 0 bases, leaving 11 bases between them. In DNA form, the CDR3 reads TGTGCCAGCAGCTTAGTACTCTCGGATAGCACAGATACGCAGTATTTT. Translation gives CASSLVLSDSTDTQYF.

The V call is TRBV7-6, the J call TRBJ2-2, with a possible D match to TRBD1 (7 bases). The V end was cut by 2 bases, the J end by 5 bases, with 15 bases between. This CDR3 region has 16 residues. Germline values: CDR1 SGHVS, CDR2 FNYEAQ. The CDR3 reads CASSLRSGGSTGELFF. The CDR3 bases are TGTGCCAGCAGCTTACGCTCAGGGGGGAGTACCGGGGAGCTGTTTTTT.

Concerning this clonotype itself: The DNA is left out, because the CDR3 cannot be placed on it with certainty; the CDR3 is given as TCRdb lists it. The rearrangement joins TRBV7-9 to TRBJ2-5; the table calls TRBD2, which could not be checked here. The germline gives CDR1 SEHNR, CDR2 FQNEAQ (reference sequence). The CDR3 length is 15 residues, termini included. CDR3 region: CASSLVGLGSHEQYF.

Only a few counts were recorded for this clonotype. The V call is TRBV9, the J call TRBJ2-3; D perhaps matches TRBD2 (5 bases). CDR1 is SGDLS and CDR2 is YYNGEE in the germline V gene. V was cut by 0 bases and J by 2 bases, with 13 bases left in between. There are 16 residues in the CDR3. The CDR3: CASSVDGETHTDTQYF. The DNA for the CDR3 is TGTGCCAGCAGCGTAGATGGGGAGACCCACACAGATACGCAGTATTTT.

The chain joins TRBV12-3 or TRBV12-4 to TRBJ2-4; no clear D. The DNA end is more similar to TRBJ2-5, so the J call may be wrong. The CDR3 runs to 13 residues. The CDR3 nucleotides read TGTGCCAGCGCAGGCCGGAATAGGGAGACCCAGTACTTC. The encoded protein is CASAGRNRETQYF.

Only a few counts were recorded for this clonotype. The chain has TRBV12-3 or TRBV12-4 and TRBJ1-2; no clear D gene. CDR3 length: 13 residues. The ends were cut back, 4 bases at V and 4 bases at J, with 10 bases in the middle. The CDR3 protein is CASSSYGPYGYTF. CDR3 DNA: TGTGCCAGCAGTTCTTATGGACCCTATGGCTACACCTTC.